The 12 T cell receptor beta chains listed next were all sequenced from one sample in a study of T cell responses to AZD1222 COVID-19 vaccine. Clones were sequenced by immunoSEQ multiplex PCR, and TCRdb holds only the in-frame ones, with some missing. There are 140,000 or so clones in the sample; 91% occur only once, and roughly 7.5% lies in the top ten. Sequences were derived from peripheral blood, sampled 28 days after the second dose of the MenACWY control vaccine. These receptors came from an adult who received the MenACWY meningococcal vaccine as a control.

The genes are TRBV24-1 and TRBJ1-3; D is uncertain. The V end lost 7 bases, the J end lost 4 bases, and 13 bases lay between the germline ends. CDR3 length: 14 residues. In germline, CDR1 is KGHDR, CDR2 SFDVKD. CDR3 in DNA: TGTGCCACCAGCGAGGGTTTTGGAGGAAACACCATATATTTT. Translation gives CATSEGFGGNTIYF.

This sequence joins TRBV28 and TRBJ2-1; 10 nucleotides line up with TRBD2. The germline V gene has CDR1 MDHEN and CDR2 SYDVKM. Trimming removed 3 bases from V and 8 bases from J; junction bases left unmatched: 4. The CDR3 length is 14 residues. CDR3 DNA: TGTGCCAGCAGTTTGGGACTAGCGTTCGATGAGCAGTTCTTC. This translates into CASSLGLAFDEQFF. The entire variable domain, with the rest obtained from reference TRBV28 and TRBJ2-1, is as follows: DVKVTQSSRYLVKRTGEKVFLECVQDMDHENMFWYRQDPGLGLRLIYFSYDVKMKEKGDIPEGYSVSREKKERFSLILESASTNQTSMYLCASSLGLAFDEQFFGPGTRLTVL.

This chain connects TRBV25-1 to TRBJ1-2; 7 bases line up with TRBD1. From germline, CDR1 is MGHDK and CDR2 SYGVNS. The CDR3 is made up of 14 amino acids. V shed 3 bases, J shed 5 bases, and the junction held 6 bases outside the gene matches. The CDR3 region has the DNA TGTGCCAGCAGTGATATGACAGGGCGATATGGCTACACCTTC. It is translated as CASSDMTGRYGYTF.

This chain links TRBV6-5 with TRBJ2-6; D not resolved. Trimming left V 4 bases short and J 3 bases short, with 13 bases between. The germline V gene has CDR1 MNHEY and CDR2 SVGAGI. The CDR3 totals 16 residues. This CDR3 is CASSSALRYGANVLTF. CDR3 nucleotides: TGTGCCAGCAGTTCGGCGCTTAGATATGGGGCCAACGTCCTGACTTTC.

The V gene is TRBV12-3 or TRBV12-4, the J gene TRBJ1-5, with D possibly being TRBD1 (5 bases). Trimming took 5 bases from V and 5 from J, leaving 10 bases between them. This CDR3 spans 13 amino acids. CDR3: CASSLQVDQPQHF. DNA for the CDR3: TGTGCCAGCAGTCTACAGGTAGATCAGCCCCAGCATTTT.

This clone was seen once. The rearrangement joins TRBV10-2 to TRBJ2-7; 8 nucleotides align to TRBD2. J lost 3 bases, V lost 3 bases, and 4 bases had no gene match. The CDR3 totals 14 residues. The germline V gene has CDR1 WSHSY and CDR2 SAAADI. In nucleotides, the CDR3 is TGCGCCAGCAGTGATAGGGCGGGAGGCTACGAGCAGTACTTC. Translating gives CASSDRAGGYEQYF.

The gene calls are TRBV29-1 and TRBJ1-5, with D possibly being TRBD1 (5 bases). The CDR3 consists of 13 residues. V lost 6 bases and J 2 bases, leaving 11 bases between the germline ends. Germline assignment: CDR1 SQVTM and CDR2 ANQGSEA. The CDR3 DNA is TGCAGCGTATCCGGGGGAGGCAATCAGCCCCAGCATTTT. Its protein is CSVSGGGNQPQHF.

The CDR3 DNA is TGCGCCAGCAGTGGTGGGACAGGAAACACTGAAGCTTTCTTT. This gives the protein CASSGGTGNTEAFF. This chain links TRBV10-1 with TRBJ1-1, with 8 bases identical to TRBD1. The CDR3 is made up of 14 amino acids. J gave up 2 bases and V 4 bases, and 3 bases lay outside the gene matches. The V gene's germline CDR1 is WNHNN and CDR2 SYGVQD (reference sequence).

The chain links TRBV19 to TRBJ2-5; D is possibly TRBD1 (6 bases). Per germline, CDR1 LNHDA and CDR2 SQIVND (reference sequence). V gave up 4 bases and J gave up 1 base, with 10 bases separating them. The CDR3 has 14 residues. In nucleotides, the CDR3 is TGTGCCAGTAGTAAACAGGGAACCCAAGAGACCCAGTACTTC. Translating it yields CASSKQGTQETQYF.

The genes are TRBV9 and TRBJ2-3; D perhaps matches TRBD2 (5 bases). Germline CDR1 reads SGDLS; CDR2 reads YYNGEE. Trimming shortened V by 0 bases and J by 2 bases, and 10 bases separated the two germline ends. The CDR3 extends over 15 amino acids. CDR3 nucleotide sequence: TGTGCCAGCAGCGTAGGACTAACCGTCACAGATACGCAGTATTTT. It specifies CASSVGLTVTDTQYF.

V is TRBV5-1 and J is TRBJ2-7, with D tentatively TRBD1 (6 bases). Per the germline V gene, CDR1 is SGHRS and CDR2 is YFSETQ. This CDR3 comprises 13 residues. The germline V and J ends were trimmed by 4 bases and 3 bases, with 11 bases remaining between them. The CDR3 DNA reads TGCGCCAGCAGCAGGGACAAGGTCTACGAGCAGTACTTC. Translated, it gives CASSRDKVYEQYF.

V is TRBV5-1 and J is TRBJ1-4; D may be TRBD1 (6 bases). The V end was cut by 4 bases, the J end by 0 bases, with 13 bases between. CDR1 and CDR2 (germline): SGHRS, YFSETQ. The CDR3 sequence is 16 residues long. The CDR3 DNA sequence: TGCGCCAGCAGCCTGACAGGACCCTCAACTAATGAAAAACTGTTTTTT. It encodes CASSLTGPSTNEKLFF.